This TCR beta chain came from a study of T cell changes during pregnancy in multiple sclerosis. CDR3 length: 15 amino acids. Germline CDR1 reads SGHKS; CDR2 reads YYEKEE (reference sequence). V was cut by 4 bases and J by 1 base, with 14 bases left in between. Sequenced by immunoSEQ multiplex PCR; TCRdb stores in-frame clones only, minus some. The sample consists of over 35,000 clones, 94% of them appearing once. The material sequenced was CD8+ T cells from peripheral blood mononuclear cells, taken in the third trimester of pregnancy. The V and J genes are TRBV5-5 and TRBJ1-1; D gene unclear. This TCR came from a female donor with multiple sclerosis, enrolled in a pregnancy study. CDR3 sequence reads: CASSPWRGSNTEAFF. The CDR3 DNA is TGTGCCAGCAGCCCCTGGCGGGGATCGAACACTGAAGCTTTCTTT.